This T cell receptor beta chain derives from a study of cytomegalovirus exposure and HLA in healthy donors. Study context: The 120 validation repertoires used the same platform as the roughly 670 first-cohort repertoires (as reported by a later analysis). Findings of the study overall: Reports showed the classifier diagnosing cytomegalovirus status with high specificity and sensitivity. It was approximately 170 TCR beta chains that were listed as cytomegalovirus-associated.

Some clones are missing from TCRdb's copy, which holds only in-frame ones; the method was immunoSEQ multiplex PCR. The profile shows 150,000 to 200,000 clones, about 85% of them singletons. The donors were members of the approximately 120-subject validation cohort (separate from the roughly 680-subject first cohort). Concerning this clone itself: What it binds is not known.

The ends lost 1 base at V and 7 bases at J; junction bases unmatched: 5. This CDR3 has 15 residues. Germline CDR1 reads MGHRA; CDR2 reads YSYEKL. Sequencing used PBMCs. This TCR derives from a man younger than 35 in good health and CMV-seropositive. The chain has TRBV4-1 and TRBJ2-1, with 9 bases aligning to TRBD2. Here the CDR3 reads CASSQGSSGRNEQFF. CDR3 nucleotide sequence: TGCGCCAGCAGCCAAGGGTCCAGCGGGAGGAATGAGCAGTTCTTC.